One sample yielded the 21 T cell receptor beta chains listed below, sequenced in a study of cytomegalovirus exposure and HLA in healthy donors. PCR involved 60 Vbeta and 13 Jbeta primers. The method was immunoSEQ multiplex PCR; TCRdb's version includes in-frame clones alone and lacks a portion of them. The sample includes about 200,000 clones, about nine tenths seen only once; the top ten take about 1.2%. Material: PBMCs. These receptors came from a man aged 25-40 years in good health and CMV-seronegative.

The rearrangement uses TRBV19 and TRBJ2-1; 15 bases map to TRBD2. J was trimmed by 9 bases and V by 7 bases; bases with no gene match: 4. Germline V gene lookup returns CDR1 LNHDA and CDR2 SQIVND (reference sequence). CDR3 size: 14 residues. CDR3 sequence reads: CASTGTSGRSEQFF. The CDR3 DNA reads as TGTGCCAGTACCGGGACTAGCGGGAGGAGTGAGCAGTTCTTC.

The chain recombines TRBV19 with TRBJ1-6; tentatively, D is TRBD1 (5 bases). Germline V gene data show CDR1 as LNHDA and CDR2 as SQIVND (reference sequence). The CDR3 runs to 16 residues. Deletions cut 4 bases from V and 0 bases from J, with 10 bases between. CDR3 in DNA: TGTGCCAGTAGTAGACAGCATAGCTCCTATAATTCACCCCTCCACTTT. It specifies CASSRQHSSYNSPLHF.

The chain joins TRBV18 to TRBJ2-7; D may be TRBD2 (6 bases). CDR1 is KGHSH, CDR2 LQKENI, per germline. There are 14 residues in the CDR3. V was clipped by 6 bases and J by 3 bases, with 15 bases between them. The CDR3 loop reads CASSRGANNYEQYF. The CDR3 DNA follows: TGTGCCAGCTCGCGGGGAGCAAATAACTACGAGCAGTACTTC.

In this sample, this clone turned up once. The V gene is TRBV19, the J gene TRBJ1-4; the D is unclear. Trimming stripped 4 bases from V and 0 bases from J, with 6 bases between. Looked up from germline, CDR1 is LNHDA and CDR2 is SQIVND (reference sequence). The CDR3 runs to 14 residues. CDR3 bases: TGTGCCAGTAGTAACAGTGCAACTAATGAAAAACTGTTTTTT. Its protein is CASSNSATNEKLFF.

Only a few counts were recorded for this clone. The V gene is TRBV4-1, the J gene TRBJ1-1, with D possibly TRBD1 on 6 matching bases. Trimming left V 8 bases short and J 1 base short, with 20 bases between. CDR3 size: 16 residues. The germline CDR1 and CDR2 sequences are MGHRA and YSYEKL. Here the CDR3 DNA reads TGCGCCAGCGGGGAGGGGGGGTTGGTTTCGAACACTGAAGCTTTCTTT. Translating gives CASGEGGLVSNTEAFF.

This clone appeared a few times. The V and J genes are TRBV6-1 and TRBJ2-2; D is unclear. The CDR3 is 13 residues long. Germline values: CDR1 MNHNS, CDR2 SASEGT. V lost 4 bases and J lost 7, with 10 bases in between. The CDR3 sequence is CASSVWAGGELFF. The CDR3 nucleotides read TGTGCCAGCAGTGTTTGGGCAGGCGGGGAGCTGTTTTTT.

This chain uses TRBV11-2 with TRBJ2-1; 12 positions agree with TRBD2. The CDR3 has 17 residues. Germline assignment: CDR1 SGHAT and CDR2 FQNNGV. The V segment lost 1 base and the J segment 7 bases; nucleotides outside the gene matches: 8. CDR3 in DNA: TGTGCCAGCAGCTTAGTGACTAGCGGGAGTGGGGCGAATGAGCAGTTCTTC. Protein: CASSLVTSGSGANEQFF.

As for this clone: Compared with germline, one end of the junction differs, possibly owing to a read error. The J gene is TRBJ2-2, the V gene TRBV7-9, with a possible D match to TRBD1 (5 bases). Per germline, CDR1 SEHNR and CDR2 FQNEAQ (reference sequence). The CDR3 is 19 amino acids. DNA for the CDR3: TGTTCCAGCAACCGTCGCCCTACAGTATGGACACCGAACACCGGGGAGCTGTTTTTT. Translating it yields CSSNRRPTVWTPNTGELFF.

The chain carries TRBV27 and TRBJ2-7; 10 bases are shared with TRBD2. After removal of 8 bases from V and 1 base from J, the junction contained 5 bases not matched to a gene. Germline CDR1 is MNHEY and CDR2 is SMNVEV (reference sequence). The CDR3 has 14 amino acids. CDR3 DNA sequence: TGTGCCAGCTCCCAGACTAGCGGGTCCTACGAGCAGTACTTC. It encodes CASSQTSGSYEQYF.

The rearrangement links TRBV7-2 to TRBJ2-5, with a possible D match to TRBD2 (5 bases). This CDR3 has 17 amino acids. The ends were cut back, 3 bases at V and 4 bases at J, with 21 bases in the middle. Germline-derived CDR1 and CDR2 are SGHTA and FQGNSA. CDR3 sequence (DNA): TGTGCCAGCAGCTTCCAGAGCGGTATATCACCCCTAGAGACCCAGTACTTC. It is translated as CASSFQSGISPLETQYF.

The chain is built from TRBV6-1 and TRBJ2-1; D unresolved. CDR1 is MNHNS and CDR2 is SASEGT in the germline V gene. Trimming took 5 bases from V and 8 from J, leaving 13 bases between them. The CDR3 is 13 amino acids. CDR3 in amino acids: CASSRLLVDEQFF. For the CDR3, the DNA is TGTGCCAGCAGTCGGTTACTGGTCGATGAGCAGTTCTTC.

This clone occurred once. This sequence joins TRBV14 and TRBJ2-7, with a tentative D call TRBD2 (5 bases). The germline V gene encodes CDR1 SGHDN and CDR2 FVKESK. The V gene lost 0 bases and the J gene lost 3 bases, with 15 bases spanning the gap. The CDR3 spans 16 residues. The CDR3 DNA reads as TGTGCCAGCAGCCAAGAAGCGGATGGAAGAATCTACGAGCAGTACTTC. The encoded protein is CASSQEADGRIYEQYF.

With regard to this clone: In this CDR3 the conserved last residue, phenylalanine or tryptophan, is missing, so a read error is likely. The chain combines TRBV7-2 with TRBJ1-6; D call uncertain. V lost 8 bases, J lost 5 bases, and 10 bases lay in between. CDR1 is SGHTA and CDR2 is FQGNSA in the germline V gene. The CDR3 runs 13 residues. The CDR3 DNA reads TGTGCCAGCCGGGGATTTAATAATTCACCCCTCCACCTT. It is translated as CASRGFNNSPLHL.

The chain joins TRBV5-6 to TRBJ2-7; 7 bases fit TRBD2. This CDR3 has 14 amino acids. J gave up 4 bases and V 3 bases, and 7 bases lay outside the gene matches. Germline V CDR1 and CDR2: SGHDT, YYEEEE. CDR3 DNA sequence: TGTGCCAGCAGCTCCGGGACTAAAACTTACGAGCAGTACTTC. Translated: CASSSGTKTYEQYF.

V is TRBV5-4 and J is TRBJ1-6; the D is unclear. The CDR3 has 17 residues. Germline V gene data show CDR1 as SGHNT and CDR2 as YYREEE (reference sequence). V was clipped by 2 bases and J by 4 bases, with 16 bases between them. As DNA, the CDR3 is TGTGCCAGCAGCTTAAAATATGAGGAGCCTTATAATTCACCCCTCCACTTT. As protein: CASSLKYEEPYNSPLHF.

This clone was observed a few times. The chain couples TRBV19 to TRBJ2-1, with D possibly TRBD1 on 5 matching bases. There are 12 residues in the CDR3. Per the germline V gene, CDR1 is LNHDA and CDR2 is SQIVND (reference sequence). V was clipped by 3 bases and J by 8 bases, with 8 bases between them. The chain's CDR3 is CASSIQGDEQFF. The DNA for the CDR3 is TGTGCCAGTAGTATCCAAGGGGATGAGCAGTTCTTC.

In its sample, this clone was seen once. The V and J genes are TRBV7-6 and TRBJ2-3; 11 bases agree with TRBD2. This CDR3 has 20 amino acids. V shed 5 bases and J 1 base; nucleotides not matched to a gene: 17. Germline CDR1 SGHVS, CDR2 FNYEAQ. CDR3 DNA: TGTGCCAGCAGCCCACCCCTAGCGGGGGGACTTTTTCAAGGCACAGATACGCAGTATTTT. It yields the protein CASSPPLAGGLFQGTDTQYF.

The rearrangement links TRBV7-2 to TRBJ2-3; 8 nucleotides agree with TRBD2. The J segment lost 5 bases and the V segment lost 5 bases, leaving 21 bases of the junction unmatched. Germline lookup yields CDR1 SGHTA and CDR2 FQGNSA. The CDR3 has 19 amino acids. The chain's CDR3 is CASSLGPKVAGLGGDTQYF. CDR3 nucleotide sequence: TGTGCCAGCAGCCTAGGCCCTAAGGTAGCGGGGCTCGGGGGAGATACGCAGTATTTT.

The chain links TRBV6-1 to TRBJ1-6; D may be TRBD1 (6 bases). The CDR3 has 15 residues. The germline V and J ends were trimmed by 2 bases and 7 bases, with 12 bases remaining between them. Germline V CDR1 and CDR2: MNHNS, SASEGT. CDR3 residues: CASSESGQSNSPLHF. CDR3 bases: TGTGCCAGCAGTGAATCTGGACAGTCAAATTCACCCCTCCACTTT.

The chain couples TRBV19 to TRBJ2-7; D is unclear. V lost 8 bases to trimming and J lost 1 base, with 6 bases between them. Germline V gene data show CDR1 as LNHDA and CDR2 as SQIVND (reference sequence). The CDR3 has 11 residues. The CDR3, as DNA: TGTGCCAGTTCCGGGTCCTACGAGCAGTACTTC. This sequence encodes CASSGSYEQYF.

In DNA, the CDR3 is TGTGCCAGCACCCGGGGGGGCCCCTATGGCTACACCTTC. Translation gives CASTRGGPYGYTF. The J gene is TRBJ1-2, the V gene TRBV28; a weak D match, TRBD1 (6 bases). Between the trimmed V and J ends, which lost 7 bases and 4 bases, there was a span of 13 bases. Germline assignment: CDR1 MDHEN and CDR2 SYDVKM. CDR3 length: 13 residues.